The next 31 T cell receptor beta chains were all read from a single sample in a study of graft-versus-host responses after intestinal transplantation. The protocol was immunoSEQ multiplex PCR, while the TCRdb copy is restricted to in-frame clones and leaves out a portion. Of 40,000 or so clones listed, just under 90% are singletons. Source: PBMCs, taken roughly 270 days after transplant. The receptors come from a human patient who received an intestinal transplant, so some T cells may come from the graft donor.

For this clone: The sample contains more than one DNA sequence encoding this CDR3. The CDR3 DNA sequence: TGTGCCAGCAGCTTCCTCGTAGGGGAGACCCAGTACTTC. Translation: CASSFLVGETQYF. The rearrangement joins TRBV5-6 to TRBJ2-5, with D unresolved. V was pared by 2 bases and J by 5 bases, with 10 bases between. CDR3 length: 13 amino acids. Looked up from germline, CDR1 is SGHDT and CDR2 is YYEEEE.

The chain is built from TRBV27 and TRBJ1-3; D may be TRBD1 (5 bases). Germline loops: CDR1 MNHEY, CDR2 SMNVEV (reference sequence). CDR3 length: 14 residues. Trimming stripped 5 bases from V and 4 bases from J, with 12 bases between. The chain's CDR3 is CASSNKAGGNTIYF. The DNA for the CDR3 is TGTGCCAGCAGTAACAAGGCAGGGGGAAACACCATATATTTT.

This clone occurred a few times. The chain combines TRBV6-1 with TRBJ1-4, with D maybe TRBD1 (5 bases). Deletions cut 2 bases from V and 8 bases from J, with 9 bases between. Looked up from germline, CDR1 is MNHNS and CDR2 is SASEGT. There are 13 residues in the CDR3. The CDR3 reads CASSERTKEKLFF. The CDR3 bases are TGTGCCAGCAGTGAAAGGACAAAAGAAAAACTGTTTTTT.

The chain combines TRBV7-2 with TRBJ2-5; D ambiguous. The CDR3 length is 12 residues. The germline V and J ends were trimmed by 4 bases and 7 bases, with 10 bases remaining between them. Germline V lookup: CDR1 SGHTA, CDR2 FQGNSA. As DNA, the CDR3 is TGTGCCAGCAGCTCTCAGGCGCGGACCCAGTACTTC. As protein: CASSSQARTQYF.

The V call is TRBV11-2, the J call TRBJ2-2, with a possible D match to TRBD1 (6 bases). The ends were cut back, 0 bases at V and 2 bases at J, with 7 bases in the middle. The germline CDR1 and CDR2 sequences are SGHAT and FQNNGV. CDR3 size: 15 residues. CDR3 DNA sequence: TGTGCCAGCAGCTTAGAGGGGGCCAACACCGGGGAGCTGTTTTTT. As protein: CASSLEGANTGELFF.

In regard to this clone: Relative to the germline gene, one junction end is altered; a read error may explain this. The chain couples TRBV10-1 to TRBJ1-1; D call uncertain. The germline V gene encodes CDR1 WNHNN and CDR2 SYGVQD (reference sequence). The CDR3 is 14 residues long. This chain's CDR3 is CASNEGTLNTEAFF. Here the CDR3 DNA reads TGCGCCAGCAATGAGGGCACCTTGAACACTGAAGCTTTCTTT.

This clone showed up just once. CDR3 region: CASSSGDGYTF. As DNA, the CDR3 is TGTGCCAGCAGTTCAGGGGATGGCTACACCTTC. This chain joins TRBV27 and TRBJ1-2; weak D call: TRBD1 (6 bases). Germline CDR1 MNHEY, CDR2 SMNVEV (reference sequence). The CDR3 loop spans 11 amino acids. The germline V and J ends were trimmed by 4 bases and 6 bases, with 6 bases remaining between them.

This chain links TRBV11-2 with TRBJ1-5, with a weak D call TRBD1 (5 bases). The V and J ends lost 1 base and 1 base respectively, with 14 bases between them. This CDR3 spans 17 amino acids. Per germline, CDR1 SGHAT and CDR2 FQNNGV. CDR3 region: CASSLGTGTGSNQPQHF. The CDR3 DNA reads TGTGCCAGCAGCTTAGGCACCGGGACGGGGAGCAATCAGCCCCAGCATTTT.

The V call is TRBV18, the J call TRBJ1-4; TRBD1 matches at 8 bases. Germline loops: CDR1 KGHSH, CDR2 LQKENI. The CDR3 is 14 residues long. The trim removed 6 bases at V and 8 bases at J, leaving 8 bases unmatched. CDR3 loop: CASSSDRAAEKLFF. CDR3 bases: TGTGCCAGCTCCTCGGACAGGGCTGCGGAAAAACTGTTTTTT.

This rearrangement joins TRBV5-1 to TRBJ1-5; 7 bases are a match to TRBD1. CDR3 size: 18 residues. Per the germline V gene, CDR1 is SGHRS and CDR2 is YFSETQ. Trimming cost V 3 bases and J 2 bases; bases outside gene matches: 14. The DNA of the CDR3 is TGCGCCAGCAGCTCCCCCGCAGGGGGGGCCATGGGCAATCAGCCCCAGCATTTT. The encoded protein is CASSSPAGGAMGNQPQHF.

CDR3 region: CASSIETSPFTQYF. The CDR3, as DNA: TGTGCCAGTAGTATCGAGACAAGCCCTTTTACGCAGTATTTT. The rearrangement uses TRBV19 and TRBJ2-3, with D unclear. The germline V and J ends were trimmed by 3 bases and 8 bases, with 15 bases remaining between them. This CDR3 has 14 residues. In germline, CDR1 is LNHDA, CDR2 SQIVND (reference sequence). The full variable domain, in which reference TRBV19 and TRBJ2-3 provide the parts outside the CDR3, is DGGITQSPKYLFRKEGQNVTLSCEQNLNHDAMYWYRQDPGQGLRLIYYSQIVNDFQKGDIAEGYSVSREKKESFPLTVTSAQKNPTAFYLCASSIETSPFTQYFGPGTRLTVL.

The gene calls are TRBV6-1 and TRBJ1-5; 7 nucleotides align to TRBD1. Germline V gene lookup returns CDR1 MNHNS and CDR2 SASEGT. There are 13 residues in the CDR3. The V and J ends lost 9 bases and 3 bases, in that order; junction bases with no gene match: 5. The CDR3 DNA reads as TGTGCCAGTTCAGACAGGGCCAATCAGCCCCAGCATTTT. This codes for CASSDRANQPQHF.

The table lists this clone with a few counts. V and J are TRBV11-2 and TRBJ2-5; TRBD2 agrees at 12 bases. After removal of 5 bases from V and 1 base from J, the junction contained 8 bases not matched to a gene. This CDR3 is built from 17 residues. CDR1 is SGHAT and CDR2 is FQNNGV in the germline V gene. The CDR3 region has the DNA TGTGCCAGCAGCCCAGGAGGACTAGCGGGGTTCCAAGAGACCCAGTACTTC. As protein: CASSPGGLAGFQETQYF.

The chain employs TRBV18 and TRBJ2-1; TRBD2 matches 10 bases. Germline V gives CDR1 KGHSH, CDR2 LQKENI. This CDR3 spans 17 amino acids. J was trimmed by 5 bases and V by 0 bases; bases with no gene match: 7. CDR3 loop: CASSPPVAGGVHNEQFF. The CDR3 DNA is TGTGCCAGCTCACCACCGGTAGCGGGGGGAGTACACAATGAGCAGTTCTTC.

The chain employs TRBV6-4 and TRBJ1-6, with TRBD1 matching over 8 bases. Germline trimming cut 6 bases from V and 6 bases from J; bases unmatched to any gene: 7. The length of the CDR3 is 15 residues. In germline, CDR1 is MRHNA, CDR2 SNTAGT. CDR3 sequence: CASSAQGEFNSPLHF. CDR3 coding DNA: TGTGCCAGCAGCGCACAGGGGGAATTTAATTCACCCCTCCACTTT.

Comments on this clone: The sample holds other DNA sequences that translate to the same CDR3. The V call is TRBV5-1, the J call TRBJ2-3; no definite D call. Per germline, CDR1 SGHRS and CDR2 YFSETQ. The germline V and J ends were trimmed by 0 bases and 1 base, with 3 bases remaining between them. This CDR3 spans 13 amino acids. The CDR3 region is CASSLAGTDTQYF. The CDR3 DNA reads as TGCGCCAGCAGCTTGGCAGGCACAGATACGCAGTATTTT.

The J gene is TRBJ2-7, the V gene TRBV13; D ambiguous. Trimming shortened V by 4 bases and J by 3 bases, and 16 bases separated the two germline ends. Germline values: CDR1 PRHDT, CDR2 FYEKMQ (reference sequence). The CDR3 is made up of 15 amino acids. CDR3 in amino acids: CASSSRLDNYYEQYF. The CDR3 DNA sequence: TGTGCCAGCAGCTCCCGGCTAGACAACTACTACGAGCAGTACTTC.

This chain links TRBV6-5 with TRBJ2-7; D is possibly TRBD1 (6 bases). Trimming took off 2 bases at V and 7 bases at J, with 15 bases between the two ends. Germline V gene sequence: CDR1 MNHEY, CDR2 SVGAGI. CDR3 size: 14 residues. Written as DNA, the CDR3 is TGTGCCAGCAGTTACGTTGGGGGCGCAGGGGAGCAGTACTTC. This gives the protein CASSYVGGAGEQYF.

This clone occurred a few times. The CDR3 nucleotides read TGTGCCAGCGAGGGGGGTGGCTACGAGCAGTACTTC. The encoded protein is CASEGGGYEQYF. The V and J genes are TRBV6-1 and TRBJ2-7, with D perhaps TRBD1 or TRBD2 (6 bases each). The ends were cut back, 8 bases at V and 3 bases at J, with 11 bases in the middle. CDR1 is MNHNS and CDR2 is SASEGT in the germline V gene. The CDR3 loop spans 12 amino acids.

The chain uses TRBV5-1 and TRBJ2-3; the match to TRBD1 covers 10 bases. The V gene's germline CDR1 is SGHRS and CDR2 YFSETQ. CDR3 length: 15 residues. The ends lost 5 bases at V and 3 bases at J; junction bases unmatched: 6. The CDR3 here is CASRDRDRGTDTQYF. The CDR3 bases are TGCGCCAGCAGAGACCGGGACAGGGGAACAGATACGCAGTATTTT.

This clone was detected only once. CDR3 DNA: TGTGCCAGCAGCTTTCAGAGCGGGCCGAACTACGAGCAGTACTTC. Its protein is CASSFQSGPNYEQYF. The rearrangement uses TRBV7-6 and TRBJ2-7, with D possibly being TRBD2 (6 bases). Per germline, CDR1 SGHVS and CDR2 FNYEAQ. V lost 3 bases, J lost 3 bases, and 15 bases lay in between. The CDR3 extends over 15 amino acids.

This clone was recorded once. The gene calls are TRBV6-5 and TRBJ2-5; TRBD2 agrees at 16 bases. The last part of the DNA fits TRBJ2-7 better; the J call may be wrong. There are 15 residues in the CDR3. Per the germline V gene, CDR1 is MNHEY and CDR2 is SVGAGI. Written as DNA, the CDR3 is TGTGCCAGCAGTAGGGGACTAGCGGGGGGGTACGAGCAGTACTTC. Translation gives CASSRGLAGGYEQYF.

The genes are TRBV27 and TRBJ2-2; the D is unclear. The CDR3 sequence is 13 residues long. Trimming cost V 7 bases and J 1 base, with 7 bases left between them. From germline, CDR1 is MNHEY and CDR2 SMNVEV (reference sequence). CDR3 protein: CASKSVNTGELFF. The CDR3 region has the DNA TGTGCCAGCAAATCAGTGAACACCGGGGAGCTGTTTTTT.

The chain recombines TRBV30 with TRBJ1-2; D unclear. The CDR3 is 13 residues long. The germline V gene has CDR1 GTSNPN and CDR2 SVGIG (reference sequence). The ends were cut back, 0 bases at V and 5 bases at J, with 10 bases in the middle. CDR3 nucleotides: TGTGCCTGGAGTGTAGGAGGACCGTATGGCTACACCTTC. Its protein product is CAWSVGGPYGYTF. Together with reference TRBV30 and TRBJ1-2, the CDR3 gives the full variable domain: SQTIHQWPATLVQPVGSPLSLECTVEGTSNPNLYWYRQAAGRGLQLLFYSVGIGQISSEVPQNLSASRPQDRQFILSSKKLLLSDSGFYLCAWSVGGPYGYTFGSGTRLTVV.

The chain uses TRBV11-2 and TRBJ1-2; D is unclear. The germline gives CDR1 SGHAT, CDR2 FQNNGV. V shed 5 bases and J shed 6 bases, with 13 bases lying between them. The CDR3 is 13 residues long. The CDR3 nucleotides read TGTGCCAGCAGCCTCGGCGGGGAGGATGGCTACACCTTC. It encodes CASSLGGEDGYTF.

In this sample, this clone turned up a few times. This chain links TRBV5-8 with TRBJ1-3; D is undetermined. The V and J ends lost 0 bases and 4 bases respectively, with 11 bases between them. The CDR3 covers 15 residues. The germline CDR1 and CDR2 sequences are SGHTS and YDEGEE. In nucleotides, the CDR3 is TGTGCCAGCAGCTTGGCCCCGGCGTCGGGAAACACCATATATTTT. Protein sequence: CASSLAPASGNTIYF.

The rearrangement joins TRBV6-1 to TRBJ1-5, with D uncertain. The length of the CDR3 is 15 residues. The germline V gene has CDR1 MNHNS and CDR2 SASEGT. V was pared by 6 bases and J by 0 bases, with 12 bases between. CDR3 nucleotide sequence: TGTGCCAGCAGCGTCGCCGCCCATAGCAATCAGCCCCAGCATTTT. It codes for CASSVAAHSNQPQHF.

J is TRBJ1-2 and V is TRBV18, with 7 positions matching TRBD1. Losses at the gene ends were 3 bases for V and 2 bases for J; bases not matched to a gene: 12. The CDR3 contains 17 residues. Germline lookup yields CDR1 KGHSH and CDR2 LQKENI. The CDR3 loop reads CASSPLADREINYGYTF. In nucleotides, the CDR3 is TGTGCCAGCTCACCTTTAGCAGACAGGGAAATAAACTATGGCTACACCTTC.

CDR3: CASSRMTGIYEQYF. The CDR3 nucleotides are TGTGCCAGCAGTCGAATGACTGGAATTTACGAGCAGTACTTC. The chain couples TRBV27 to TRBJ2-7; D call uncertain. The CDR3 has 14 residues. Trimming removed 5 bases at V and 4 bases at J, with 15 bases between. CDR1 is MNHEY and CDR2 is SMNVEV in the germline V gene (reference sequence).

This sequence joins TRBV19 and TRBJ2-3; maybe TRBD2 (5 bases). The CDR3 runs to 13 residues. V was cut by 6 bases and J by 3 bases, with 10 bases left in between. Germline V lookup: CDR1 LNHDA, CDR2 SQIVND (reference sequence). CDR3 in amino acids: CASRTGMTDTQYF. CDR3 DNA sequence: TGTGCCAGTAGAACGGGGATGACAGATACGCAGTATTTT.

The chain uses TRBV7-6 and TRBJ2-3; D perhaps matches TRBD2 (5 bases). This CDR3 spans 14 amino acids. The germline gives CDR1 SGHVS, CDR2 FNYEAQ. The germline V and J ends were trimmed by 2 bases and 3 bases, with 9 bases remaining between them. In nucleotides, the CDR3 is TGTGCCAGCAGCTTATTTGGACTGACAGATACGCAGTATTTT. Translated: CASSLFGLTDTQYF.